This TCR beta chain was identified in a study of blood T cell repertoires in COVID-19. Germline CDR1 LNHDA, CDR2 SQIVND (reference sequence). Trimming removed 6 bases at V and 7 bases at J, with 16 bases between. The CDR3 length is 13 residues. Libraries were prepared by immunoSEQ multiplex PCR; TCRdb keeps only in-frame clonotypes and omits some of them. The profile shows fewer than 150,000 clones, about 74% of them singletons. The TCR was taken from a man between 65 and 85 years old with acute or convalescent COVID-19. Input material: peripheral blood. This rearrangement joins TRBV19 to TRBJ2-7; D is unclear. The CDR3 bases are TGTGCCAGTAGCTTTGTCACGACTCAGGAGCAGTACTTC. As protein: CASSFVTTQEQYF.